These 22 T cell receptor beta chains were all obtained from the same sample, sequenced in a study of cytotoxic CD8 clonotypes in ibrutinib-treated CLL. Profiled with immunoSEQ multiplex PCR; TCRdb holds only in-frame clones, not every one. The table has more than 50,000 clones, approximately 57% seen once. The source material was PBMCs, sampled after 12 months of ibrutinib treatment. Receptors originate from a human donor with chronic lymphocytic leukemia.

The V and J genes are TRBV7-9 and TRBJ2-7; D is possibly TRBD1 or TRBD2 (5 bases each). This CDR3 contains 13 residues. CDR1 is SEHNR, CDR2 FQNEAQ, per germline (reference sequence). The V end lost 6 bases, the J end lost 1 base, and 10 bases lay between the germline ends. The CDR3 nucleotides are TGTGCCAGCAGACACGGGGCGTCCTACGAGCAGTACGTC. It yields the protein CASRHGASYEQYV.

This clone was counted many times. The chain employs TRBV5-4 and TRBJ1-1; 8 nucleotides agree with TRBD1. The germline V gene has CDR1 SGHNT and CDR2 YYREEE (reference sequence). Losses at the gene ends were 2 bases for V and 5 bases for J; bases not matched to a gene: 5. The CDR3 has 14 residues. CDR3 sequence reads: CASSFRQGLTEAFF. The CDR3 DNA is TGTGCCAGCAGCTTTCGACAGGGGTTGACTGAAGCTTTCTTT.

This clone has a count of ten or more. The J gene is TRBJ1-1, the V gene TRBV6-1, with TRBD1 matching 7 bases. This CDR3 has 14 residues. J lost 4 bases, V lost 7 bases, and 9 bases had no gene match. Germline assignment: CDR1 MNHNS and CDR2 SASEGT. The CDR3 spells CASTGQAGSTEAFF. CDR3 in DNA: TGTGCCAGCACCGGACAGGCGGGAAGCACTGAAGCTTTCTTT.

This clone has only a few counts. The rearrangement links TRBV6-1 to TRBJ2-2; D ambiguous. Germline-derived CDR1 and CDR2 are MNHNS and SASEGT. This CDR3 comprises 14 residues. Trimming took off 4 bases at V and 3 bases at J, with 9 bases between the two ends. The CDR3 DNA reads TGTGCCAGCAGTGTAGATTATTACACCGGGGAGCTGTTTTTT. Translating it yields CASSVDYYTGELFF.

The DNA of the CDR3 is TGCGCCAGCAGTCAACCAGGGGGTTCACCCCTCCACTTT. This encodes CASSQPGGSPLHF. V usage is TRBV23-1 and J usage is TRBJ1-6; 7 bases line up with TRBD1. TRBV23-1 is marked as an open reading frame, function uncertain. V was pared by 2 bases and J by 9 bases, with 1 base of the junction left unmatched. The CDR3 length is 13 residues.

The V call is TRBV27, the J call TRBJ2-1, with 7 bases lining up with TRBD1. Unmatched junction bases numbered 5, after V lost 2 bases and J lost 7 bases. Germline CDR1 and CDR2: MNHEY and SMNVEV (reference sequence). CDR3 length equals 14 residues. The CDR3: CASSLKGRGNEQFF. CDR3 bases: TGTGCCAGCAGTTTAAAAGGCAGGGGGAATGAGCAGTTCTTC.

On this clone: Additional DNA sequences in this sample encode the identical CDR3. This sequence joins TRBV28 and TRBJ1-6; no clear D gene. The CDR3 extends over 13 amino acids. V was pared by 6 bases and J by 7 bases, with 10 bases between. Germline CDR1 is MDHEN and CDR2 is SYDVKM. CDR3 sequence: CASSLSRNSPLHF. The CDR3, as DNA: TGTGCCAGCAGCCTCAGTAGGAATTCACCCCTCCACTTT.

By sample fraction, this clone is medium-sized. V is TRBV7-9 and J is TRBJ2-7; D is undetermined. Trimming pared 10 bases from V and 1 base from J, leaving 14 bases between. Germline V lookup: CDR1 SEHNR, CDR2 FQNEAQ (reference sequence). CDR3 length: 13 residues. The CDR3 region is CATDDGSSYEQYF. The CDR3 nucleotides read TGTGCCACAGATGACGGGTCTTCCTACGAGCAGTACTTC.

This clone has only a few counts. The V gene is TRBV5-1, the J gene TRBJ2-5, with D possibly being TRBD2 (6 bases). The CDR3 has 14 residues. Trimming removed 0 bases from V and 4 bases from J, with 10 bases in between. The V gene's germline CDR1 is SGHRS and CDR2 YFSETQ. CDR3: CASSLETRRETQYF. The DNA of the CDR3 is TGCGCCAGCAGCTTGGAGACTAGACGAGAGACCCAGTACTTC.

CDR3 nucleotides: TGTGCCAGCAGCCGGGGACAGGTGGAAGAAAAACTGTTTTTT. Amino acids: CASSRGQVEEKLFF. The chain carries TRBV5-6 and TRBJ1-4; TRBD1 matches 8 bases. Germline-derived CDR1 and CDR2 are SGHDT and YYEEEE. The CDR3 runs 14 residues. J lost 8 bases, V lost 4 bases, and 7 bases had no gene match.

The chain joins TRBV28 to TRBJ2-7; 13 positions match TRBD2. The CDR3 has 17 amino acids. With V trimmed by 2 bases and J by 4 bases, 8 bases remained unmatched. CDR1 is MDHEN and CDR2 is SYDVKM in the germline V gene. The CDR3 is CASSLRGLAGLPYEQYF. In nucleotides, the CDR3 is TGTGCCAGCAGTTTAAGGGGACTAGCGGGACTACCATACGAGCAGTACTTC. Full variable domain (remainder filled in from reference TRBV28 and TRBJ2-7): DVKVTQSSRYLVKRTGEKVFLECVQDMDHENMFWYRQDPGLGLRLIYFSYDVKMKEKGDIPEGYSVSREKKERFSLILESASTNQTSMYLCASSLRGLAGLPYEQYFGPGTRLTVT.

The chain is built from TRBV18 and TRBJ2-4; D unresolved. V shed 5 bases and J shed 9 bases, with 29 bases lying between them. CDR1 KGHSH and CDR2 LQKENI come from the germline V gene. This CDR3 is built from 18 residues. CDR3 region: CASSAAALSQMGSVIQYF. The CDR3 nucleotides read TGTGCCAGCTCAGCTGCCGCTCTTAGCCAAATGGGGTCGGTCATTCAGTACTTC. The whole variable domain, filled in from reference TRBV18 and TRBJ2-4, reads NAGVMQNPRHLVRRRGQEARLRCSPMKGHSHVYWYRQLPEEGLKFMVYLQKENIIDESGMPKERFSAEFPKEGPSILRIQQVVRGDSAAYFCASSAAALSQMGSVIQYFGAGTRLSVL.

The V and J genes are TRBV7-2 and TRBJ2-3; 10 bases line up with TRBD2. The CDR3 contains 16 residues. Trimming cost V 5 bases and J 4 bases; bases outside gene matches: 9. The germline V gene encodes CDR1 SGHTA and CDR2 FQGNSA. CDR3 nucleotide sequence: TGTGCCAGCAGCCCTCTAGCGGGAGCGCCCCCAGATACGCAGTATTTT. Protein product: CASSPLAGAPPDTQYF.

About this clone itself: Relative to the germline gene, one junction end is altered; a read error may explain this. The chain carries TRBV30 and TRBJ1-2; 7 nucleotides agree with TRBD1. Germline CDR1 is GTSNPN and CDR2 is SVGIG (reference sequence). The CDR3 is made up of 13 amino acids. The CDR3 spells CVWIGGRDYGYTF. The CDR3 DNA follows: TGTGTCTGGATAGGGGGCAGAGACTATGGCTACACCTTC.

V gene TRBV7-9 combines with J gene TRBJ1-6; 8 nucleotides agree with TRBD1. The CDR3 has 14 residues. Germline values: CDR1 SEHNR, CDR2 FQNEAQ (reference sequence). V shed 5 bases, J shed 7 bases, and the junction held 4 bases outside the gene matches. The CDR3 DNA reads TGTGCCAGCAGCACCCCAGGGGGCAATTCACCCCTCCACTTT. Translation gives CASSTPGGNSPLHF.

V usage is TRBV25-1 and J usage is TRBJ2-2; either TRBD1 or TRBD2 may fit D (5 bases each). The CDR3 extends over 18 amino acids. V was trimmed by 2 bases and J by 6 bases, leaving 22 bases between them. Germline loops: CDR1 MGHDK, CDR2 SYGVNS. This CDR3 is CASSEPYSGTRGAGELFF. CDR3 sequence (DNA): TGTGCCAGCAGTGAACCCTACTCCGGGACGAGAGGGGCCGGGGAGCTGTTTTTT.

The chain is built from TRBV4-1 and TRBJ2-5; D might be TRBD2 (7 bases). Germline lookup yields CDR1 MGHRA and CDR2 YSYEKL. This CDR3 has 15 amino acids. V was trimmed by 2 bases and J by 5 bases, leaving 15 bases between them. The CDR3 here is CASSQYTEGGETQYF. For the CDR3, the DNA is TGCGCCAGCAGCCAATATACGGAGGGGGGGGAGACCCAGTACTTC.

V usage is TRBV30 and J usage is TRBJ1-5; the D is unclear. Per germline, CDR1 GTSNPN and CDR2 SVGIG (reference sequence). V lost 3 bases and J 7 bases, leaving 13 bases between the germline ends. The CDR3 is 13 residues long. The CDR3 sequence: CAWRPQAGQPQHF. The CDR3 DNA is TGTGCCTGGAGACCCCAGGCGGGCCAGCCCCAGCATTTT.

This clone was counted only a few times. The V gene is TRBV7-2, the J gene TRBJ2-1; D gene unclear. Between the trimmed V and J ends, which lost 5 bases and 9 bases, there was a span of 8 bases. The CDR3 is 11 residues long. Germline-derived CDR1 and CDR2 are SGHTA and FQGNSA. CDR3 DNA: TGTGCCAGCAGCCTCAGAGGTGAGCAGTTCTTC. Protein product: CASSLRGEQFF.

V gene TRBV6-5 combines with J gene TRBJ2-7; D perhaps matches TRBD2 (7 bases). This CDR3 spans 14 amino acids. Germline CDR1 is MNHEY and CDR2 is SVGAGI. Trimming shortened V by 4 bases and J by 4 bases, and 14 bases separated the two germline ends. The CDR3 DNA follows: TGTGCCAGCAGTTTCGGCGGGGGCGGTTACGAGCAGTACTTC. Protein sequence: CASSFGGGGYEQYF.

The rearrangement links TRBV27 to TRBJ1-2; possible D gene TRBD1, 6 bases. V dropped 6 bases and J dropped 8 bases, with 13 bases sitting between them. Germline V gene lookup returns CDR1 MNHEY and CDR2 SMNVEV (reference sequence). The CDR3 spans 12 residues. CDR3 amino acids: CASRIQGGGYTF. Written as DNA, the CDR3 is TGTGCCAGCAGGATACAGGGTGGAGGCTACACCTTC.

The chain employs TRBV20-1 and TRBJ2-1; D may be TRBD1 or TRBD2 (5 bases each). Deletions cut 5 bases from V and 15 bases from J, with 17 bases between. This CDR3 comprises 11 residues. CDR1 is DFQATT and CDR2 is SNEGSKA in the germline V gene (reference sequence). DNA for the CDR3: TGCAGTGCTCGGAACCGGGGCCCTGGGTTCTTC. Protein product: CSARNRGPGFF.